The 20 T cell receptor beta chains reported below all come from one sample, sequenced in a study of CD8 T cells in Susac syndrome. Roughly 0.5 to 1 ug RNA was reverse transcribed with random hexamers. TCRdb analysed the immunoSEQ multiplex PCR reads with MiXCR anew, one entry per CDR3 protein. Seen here are around 170,000 distinct CDR3 sequences, more than 85% observed once, and the top ten hold about 0.15%. What was sequenced was CD8+ T cells from PBMCs. The receptors here all came from a human donor with Susac syndrome.

The genes are TRBV9 and TRBJ1-2; 9 bases align to TRBD1. The CDR3 has 20 amino acids. Germline values: CDR1 SGDLS, CDR2 YYNGEE. The V and J ends lost 2 bases and 0 bases, in that order; junction bases with no gene match: 17. The CDR3: CASSVPTGGPQNSPNYGYTF. The CDR3 DNA is TGTGCCAGCAGCGTGCCTACAGGGGGCCCTCAGAATTCCCCTAACTATGGCTACACCTTC.

The V and J genes are TRBV29-1 and TRBJ2-6; TRBD1 matches 7 bases. The ends lost 6 bases at V and 2 bases at J; junction bases unmatched: 10. The CDR3 consists of 16 residues. Germline V gives CDR1 SQVTM, CDR2 ANQGSEA. Here the CDR3 reads CSVQGFQSTGANVLTF. The DNA of the CDR3 is TGCAGCGTACAGGGGTTTCAGTCGACTGGGGCCAACGTCCTGACTTTC.

V is TRBV27 and J is TRBJ1-5, with D perhaps TRBD1 (5 bases). Germline values: CDR1 MNHEY, CDR2 SMNVEV (reference sequence). The CDR3 totals 14 residues. The ends were cut back, 3 bases at V and 3 bases at J, with 9 bases in the middle. The DNA of the CDR3 is TGTGCCAGCAGTTTTGGAGGGGACAATCAGCCCCAGCATTTT. The encoded protein is CASSFGGDNQPQHF.

The V call is TRBV7-2, the J call TRBJ2-1; 8 nucleotides align to TRBD1. The CDR3 has 14 amino acids. V lost 6 bases and J lost 9; bases outside the gene matches: 10. CDR1 SGHTA and CDR2 FQGNSA come from the germline V gene. The CDR3 loop reads CASSPGGPTAEQFF. CDR3 DNA: TGTGCCAGCAGTCCAGGGGGCCCGACGGCTGAGCAGTTCTTC.

The chain combines TRBV9 with TRBJ1-2, with D unresolved. Germline V gene data show CDR1 as SGDLS and CDR2 as YYNGEE. Trimming took 3 bases from V and 0 from J, leaving 6 bases between them. The CDR3 length is 13 residues. Here the CDR3 reads CASSEGSNYGYTF. The CDR3 nucleotides read TGTGCCAGCAGCGAAGGATCTAACTATGGCTACACCTTC.

This chain uses TRBV9 with TRBJ2-1, with 10 positions matching TRBD2. The germline gives CDR1 SGDLS, CDR2 YYNGEE. The junction had 4 bases not matched to a gene; V was cut back by 0 bases and J by 7 bases. This CDR3 spans 15 amino acids. The CDR3 sequence is CASSVAASGGNEQFF. The CDR3 DNA reads as TGTGCCAGCAGCGTAGCGGCTAGCGGGGGTAATGAGCAGTTCTTC.

The V and J genes are TRBV3-1 and TRBJ2-2; TRBD2 might be the D (6 bases). The CDR3 spans 17 residues. V was cut by 5 bases and J by 0 bases, with 16 bases left in between. Germline CDR1 LGHDT, CDR2 YNNKEL (reference sequence). The CDR3 here is CASSSDSGSANTGELFF. In DNA, the CDR3 is TGTGCCAGCAGCTCCGATTCCGGGAGCGCGAACACCGGGGAGCTGTTTTTT.

The genes are TRBV30 and TRBJ1-1; the D is unclear. In germline, CDR1 is GTSNPN, CDR2 SVGIG (reference sequence). Between the trimmed V and J ends, which lost 2 bases and 3 bases, there was a span of 7 bases. The CDR3 is 12 residues long. CDR3 amino acids: CAWSWGYTEAFF. CDR3 DNA sequence: TGTGCCTGGAGTTGGGGTTACACTGAAGCTTTCTTT.

This sequence joins TRBV7-6 and TRBJ2-7; D ambiguous. Trimming took 5 bases from V and 3 from J, leaving 8 bases between them. Germline loops: CDR1 SGHVS, CDR2 FNYEAQ. The CDR3 consists of 12 residues. The chain's CDR3 is CASSPGNYEQYF. DNA of the CDR3: TGTGCCAGCAGCCCTGGAAACTACGAGCAGTACTTC.

The chain recombines TRBV20-1 with TRBJ1-5, with a possible D match to TRBD1 (6 bases). The CDR3 spans 14 residues. Germline assignment: CDR1 DFQATT and CDR2 SNEGSKA (reference sequence). Trimming took off 4 bases at V and 2 bases at J, with 12 bases between the two ends. The CDR3 reads CSAITGRRNQPQHF. The CDR3 nucleotides read TGCAGTGCTATTACAGGGCGCCGCAATCAGCCCCAGCATTTT.

The chain combines TRBV25-1 with TRBJ2-7, with a tentative D call TRBD2 (6 bases). Germline loops: CDR1 MGHDK, CDR2 SYGVNS. The length of the CDR3 is 15 residues. V was cut by 2 bases and J by 4 bases, with 15 bases left in between. The CDR3 protein is CASSETGDINYEQYF. The CDR3 DNA reads as TGTGCCAGCAGTGAAACGGGAGATATAAATTACGAGCAGTACTTC.

This sequence joins TRBV29-1 and TRBJ2-7; no clear D. Germline V lookup: CDR1 SQVTM, CDR2 ANQGSEA. Trimming removed 0 bases from V and 6 bases from J, with 9 bases in between. The CDR3 loop spans 12 amino acids. CDR3 protein: CSVEDQGIEQYF. The CDR3 DNA is TGCAGCGTTGAAGATCAAGGGATCGAGCAGTACTTC.

The chain uses TRBV20-1 and TRBJ2-7; no firm D call. CDR3 length: 14 residues. CDR1 and CDR2 (germline): DFQATT, SNEGSKA (reference sequence). Deletions cut 1 base from V and 1 base from J, with 11 bases between. This CDR3 is CSARASQPSYEQYF. The CDR3 DNA reads as TGCAGTGCTAGAGCGTCCCAGCCGTCCTACGAGCAGTACTTC.

The CDR3 DNA follows: TGTGCCAGCTCGTCCGGAGTGAAAGAGACCCAGTACTTC. As protein: CASSSGVKETQYF. The rearrangement uses TRBV13 and TRBJ2-5; D not certain. CDR1 and CDR2 (germline): PRHDT, FYEKMQ (reference sequence). The CDR3 spans 13 residues. V was pared by 8 bases and J by 3 bases, with 13 bases between.

This chain connects TRBV3-1 to TRBJ1-5; unclear D gene. Trimming took off 4 bases at V and 11 bases at J, with 15 bases between the two ends. Per germline, CDR1 LGHDT and CDR2 YNNKEL (reference sequence). The CDR3 runs 13 residues. In DNA, the CDR3 is TGTGCCAGCAGCCCGGCCCCGACATCGGCCCAGCATTTT. As protein: CASSPAPTSAQHF.

The chain employs TRBV7-3 and TRBJ2-3; TRBD2 aligns across 7 bases. Germline assignment: CDR1 SGHTA and CDR2 FQGTGA. The CDR3 totals 14 residues. Trimming cost V 4 bases and J 5 bases; bases outside gene matches: 6. CDR3 amino acids: CASSSLGGGDTQYF. CDR3 nucleotide sequence: TGTGCCAGCAGCTCCCTGGGGGGGGGAGATACGCAGTATTTT.

This chain joins TRBV4-1 and TRBJ2-7; TRBD2 matches at 12 bases. The CDR3 is 16 amino acids. V lost 3 bases to trimming and J lost 3 bases; unmatched junction nucleotides: 6. CDR1 and CDR2 from the germline V gene are MGHRA and YSYEKL. In DNA, the CDR3 is TGCGCCAGCAGCCAGATTCTAGCGGGAGGGAACTACGAGCAGTACTTC. It codes for CASSQILAGGNYEQYF.

This clonotype was counted only a few times. The chain links TRBV6-5 to TRBJ2-7; D is undetermined. Trimming removed 11 bases from V and 3 bases from J, with 11 bases in between. Germline-derived CDR1 and CDR2 are MNHEY and SVGAGI. The CDR3 loop spans 11 amino acids. DNA for the CDR3: TGTGCCTCACGAAACAGCTACGAGCAGTACTTC. Its translation is CASRNSYEQYF.

V gene TRBV10-3 combines with J gene TRBJ2-1; 9 positions agree with TRBD1. This CDR3 has 17 residues. Germline loops: CDR1 ENHRY, CDR2 SYGVKD. V dropped 4 bases and J dropped 3; count of bases not matched to a gene: 10. The CDR3 loop is CAISGPGTGTNYNEQFF. CDR3 coding DNA: TGTGCCATCAGTGGTCCCGGGACAGGGACAAACTACAATGAGCAGTTCTTC.

The chain joins TRBV11-2 to TRBJ1-2; D is unclear. Deletions cut 0 bases from V and 2 bases from J, with 4 bases between. Germline assignment: CDR1 SGHAT and CDR2 FQNNGV. CDR3 size: 13 residues. CDR3 DNA sequence: TGTGCCAGCAGCTTAGACTTAAACTATGGCTACACCTTC. Amino acid sequence: CASSLDLNYGYTF.